There are many counts of the clone carrying this TCR beta chain. Its specificity is not known. The sample comes from a study of metastatic and nonmetastatic thyroid tumors. In the study overall: Thyroid patients, malignant and benign, had repertoires compared across blood and tumor or nodule tissue.

Findings and limits, study-wide: Across blood and tumor, TCR beta diversity in malignant thyroid tumors was reportedly significantly higher than in benign nodules.

Trimming shortened V by 5 bases and J by 6 bases, and 7 bases separated the two germline ends. This CDR3 region has 10 residues. Germline CDR1 reads DFQATT; CDR2 reads SNEGSKA (reference sequence). Thyroid surgery was preceded by no treatment in any patient. TCRdb re-clonotyped the PCR reads via MiXCR. Of tens of thousands of clones listed, 15% to 20% are singletons. The receptor's source is a male donor with papillary thyroid cancer or a benign thyroid nodule (not recorded which). Some clones in this sample may be carry-over from other donors' samples. This chain links TRBV20-1 with TRBJ1-1; D not resolved. The specimen was blood. The CDR3, as DNA: TGCAGTGCTCATTCGGCTGAAGCTTTCTTT. This encodes CSAHSAEAFF.